The clone carrying this TCR beta chain has ten or more counts. What it binds is not known. This sample is drawn from a study of T cells in Graves' hyperthyroidism and ophthalmopathy. At the level of the study: Once the initial diagnosis was made, peripheral blood was obtained before any treatment.

RNA transcripts provided the source from which TCR beta CDR3 regions were amplified. TCR CDR3 regions were first amplified by RT-PCR with HTBI primers. TCRdb re-derived calls from the multiplex PCR reads in MiXCR, one entry per CDR3 protein. The sample lists about 180,000 distinct CDR3 sequences; more than 15% were seen once. The study's findings and limits: Blood also contained most expanded thyroid clonotypes above 0.001. Ophthalmopathy cases were set apart from stable hyperthyroidism by a 13 V-J model.

Sequences were obtained from blood. This receptor was taken from a woman aged 45-59 years with Graves' hyperthyroidism.

The CDR3: CASSYLGQGVNYGYTF. The CDR3 bases are TGTGCCAGCAGTTACCTCGGACAGGGGGTAAACTATGGCTACACCTTC. The chain carries TRBV6-5 and TRBJ1-2; 10 bases are shared with TRBD1. Losses at the gene ends were 2 bases for V and 2 bases for J; bases not matched to a gene: 5. Looked up from germline, CDR1 is MNHEY and CDR2 is SVGAGI. CDR3 length equals 16 residues.